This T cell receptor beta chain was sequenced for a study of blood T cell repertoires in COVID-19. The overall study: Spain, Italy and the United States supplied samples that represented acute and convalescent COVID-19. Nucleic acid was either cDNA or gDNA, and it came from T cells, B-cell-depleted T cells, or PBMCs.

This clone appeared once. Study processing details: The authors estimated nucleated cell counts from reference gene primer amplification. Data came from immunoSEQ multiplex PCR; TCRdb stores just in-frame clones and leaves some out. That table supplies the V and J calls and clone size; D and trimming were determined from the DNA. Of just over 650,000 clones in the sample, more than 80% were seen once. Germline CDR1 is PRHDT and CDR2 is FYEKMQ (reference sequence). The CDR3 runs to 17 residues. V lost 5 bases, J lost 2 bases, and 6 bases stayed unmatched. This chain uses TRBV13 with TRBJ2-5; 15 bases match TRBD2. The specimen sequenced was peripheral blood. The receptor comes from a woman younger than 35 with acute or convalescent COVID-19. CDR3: CASSTWGLAGGQETQYF. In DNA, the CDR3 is TGTGCCAGCAGCACCTGGGGACTAGCGGGGGGTCAAGAGACCCAGTACTTC. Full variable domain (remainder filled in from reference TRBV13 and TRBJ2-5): AAGVIQSPRHLIKEKRETATLKCYPIPRHDTVYWYQQGPGQDPQFLISFYEKMQSDKGSIPDRFSAQQFSDYHSELNMSSLELGDSALYFCASSTWGLAGGQETQYFGPGTRLLVL.